The 17 T cell receptor beta chains listed next were all sequenced from one sample in a study of neoadjuvant nivolumab and ipilimumab in lung cancer. This table comes from immunoSEQ multiplex PCR, and its TCRdb copy is limited to in-frame clones, with some not included. The data show roughly 18,000 clones, 60% to 80% seen once. Sequencing used tumor tissue, obtained after neoadjuvant nivolumab, alone or with ipilimumab, at or shortly before surgery. Receptors were obtained from an adult with non-small cell lung cancer.

This clone showed up just a few times. The V and J genes are TRBV11-2 and TRBJ1-6; D may be TRBD1 (5 bases). The CDR3 totals 15 residues. CDR1 is SGHAT and CDR2 is FQNNGV in the germline V gene. V was shortened by 5 bases and J by 6 bases, with 14 bases between the two germline ends. The CDR3 coding sequence is TGTGCCAGCAGCCCGGAAGGGGCCCCTAATTCACCCCTCCACTTT. This gives the protein CASSPEGAPNSPLHF.

This sequence joins TRBV6-1 and TRBJ1-4, with D possibly TRBD1 on 5 matching bases. The V end was cut by 0 bases, the J end by 8 bases, with 13 bases between. The CDR3 has 15 residues. In germline, CDR1 is MNHNS, CDR2 SASEGT. CDR3 bases: TGTGCCAGCAGTGAAGCGGGAGGGGCCAGCGAAAAACTGTTTTTT. It translates to CASSEAGGASEKLFF.

The chain couples TRBV7-8 to TRBJ1-1; 9 positions match TRBD1. CDR1 is SGHVS and CDR2 is FQNEAQ in the germline V gene. The CDR3 has 12 amino acids. V lost 1 base to trimming and J lost 12 bases; unmatched junction nucleotides: 3. The CDR3 coding sequence is TGTGCCAGCAGCTTAGTCGGGACAGGGCCTTTCTTT. Encoded protein: CASSLVGTGPFF.

The chain links TRBV27 to TRBJ2-7; 7 bases match TRBD1. This CDR3 has 14 amino acids. CDR1 is MNHEY, CDR2 SMNVEV, per germline (reference sequence). V was pared by 3 bases and J by 7 bases, with 9 bases of the junction left unmatched. CDR3 nucleotide sequence: TGTGCCAGCAGTTTTGAGACAGGGCGAGGGGAGCAGTACTTC. This encodes CASSFETGRGEQYF.

The chain joins TRBV18 to TRBJ1-1, with D tentatively TRBD1 (6 bases). There are 17 residues in the CDR3. Germline loops: CDR1 KGHSH, CDR2 LQKENI. Trimming removed 3 bases at V and 0 bases at J, with 17 bases between. The CDR3 is CASSPYREGIMNTEAFF. The CDR3 bases are TGTGCCAGCTCACCCTACAGGGAGGGGATCATGAACACTGAAGCTTTCTTT.

This clone was recorded a few times. The chain employs TRBV5-1 and TRBJ1-2; 8 nucleotides agree with TRBD1. The CDR3 covers 13 residues. Per the germline V gene, CDR1 is SGHRS and CDR2 is YFSETQ. V trimming: 3 bases; J trimming: 8 bases; junction bases outside the gene matches: 6. The CDR3 DNA sequence: TGCGCCAGCAGCTCGAAAGGACAGGGAGGCTACACCTTC. It encodes CASSSKGQGGYTF.

This sequence joins TRBV7-9 and TRBJ1-2; D unclear. CDR3 size: 14 residues. V gave up 4 bases and J gave up 2 bases, with 11 bases separating them. Germline CDR1 reads SEHNR; CDR2 reads FQNEAQ (reference sequence). CDR3 in amino acids: CASSSSGNNYGYTF. DNA of the CDR3: TGTGCCAGCAGCTCGTCCGGGAACAACTATGGCTACACCTTC. Based on the CDR3 plus reference TRBV7-9 and TRBJ1-2, the full variable domain is DTGVSQNPRHKITKRGQNVTFRCDPISEHNRLYWYRQTLGQGPEFLTYFQNEAQLEKSRLLSDRFSAERPKGSFSTLEIQRTEQGDSAMYLCASSSSGNNYGYTFGSGTRLTVV.

This clone was picked up one time. The chain joins TRBV9 to TRBJ1-1; possible D gene TRBD1, 6 bases. Germline values: CDR1 SGDLS, CDR2 YYNGEE. The CDR3 is 17 amino acids. Deletions cut 5 bases from V and 5 bases from J, with 25 bases between. The CDR3 coding sequence is TGTGCCAGCAGACCCTACGCAGGTGCAGGGGAGAGGACTGAAGCTTTCTTT. Its protein is CASRPYAGAGERTEAFF.

Concerning this clone: Germline and junction disagree at one end, which may indicate a read error. The rearrangement links TRBV11-2 to TRBJ1-3; TRBD1 is a possible D gene (5 bases). Germline CDR1 reads SGHAT; CDR2 reads FQNNGV. The CDR3 is made up of 14 amino acids. The CDR3 nucleotides read TGTGCCAGCAGCTCGGGACCTTCTGGGAACACCATATATTTT. It yields the protein CASSSGPSGNTIYF.

The rearrangement uses TRBV7-2 and TRBJ1-6; possible D gene TRBD1, 5 bases. Germline assignment: CDR1 SGHTA and CDR2 FQGNSA. Trimming stripped 1 base from V and 8 bases from J, with 12 bases between. The CDR3 length is 15 residues. The CDR3 protein is CASSLVGAPDSPLHF. CDR3 sequence (DNA): TGTGCCAGCAGCTTAGTAGGGGCCCCTGATTCACCCCTCCACTTT.

The chain joins TRBV4-2 to TRBJ1-6; 7 positions match TRBD1. The germline CDR1 and CDR2 sequences are LGHNA and YNFKEQ. With V trimmed by 0 bases and J by 9 bases, 5 bases remained unmatched. The CDR3 has 15 residues. The DNA of the CDR3 is TGTGCCAGCAGCCAAGATGACAGGGAGGGTTCACCCCTCCACTTT. Encoded protein: CASSQDDREGSPLHF.

The chain carries TRBV7-9 and TRBJ1-1; D uncertain. Germline assignment: CDR1 SEHNR and CDR2 FQNEAQ (reference sequence). With 5 bases removed from V and 11 bases from J, the gap between germline ends came to 9 bases. The CDR3 totals 10 residues. The CDR3 DNA follows: TGTGCCAGCAGCGGGGTTGGGGCTTTCTTT. This codes for CASSGVGAFF.

The chain carries TRBV5-5 and TRBJ1-6, with no clear D. This CDR3 region has 13 residues. V was pared by 4 bases and J by 6 bases, with 8 bases between. Germline V gene lookup returns CDR1 SGHKS and CDR2 YYEKEE (reference sequence). CDR3 nucleotides: TGTGCCAGCAGCCCCTGGGGTAATTCACCCCTCCACTTT. It translates to CASSPWGNSPLHF.

The genes are TRBV7-9 and TRBJ1-2; D might be TRBD1 (5 bases). CDR3 length: 17 residues. Trimming took off 1 base at V and 4 bases at J, with 19 bases between the two ends. Per germline, CDR1 SEHNR and CDR2 FQNEAQ (reference sequence). The CDR3 is CASSLDPGRKEGYGYTF. In DNA, the CDR3 is TGTGCCAGCAGCTTAGACCCAGGGCGGAAGGAAGGCTATGGCTACACCTTC.

This clone was seen a handful of times. The rearrangement joins TRBV27 to TRBJ1-2, with TRBD1 identical over 11 bases. Germline-derived CDR1 and CDR2 are MNHEY and SMNVEV (reference sequence). The CDR3 loop spans 18 amino acids. With 1 base clipped from V and 4 bases from J, the junction kept 11 bases outside the gene matches. CDR3 bases: TGTGCCAGCAGTTTATACCCACAACCGGGACAGGGGGGCTATGGCTACACCTTC. It translates to CASSLYPQPGQGGYGYTF.

The J gene is TRBJ1-2, the V gene TRBV30; 10 bases are shared with TRBD1. Germline assignment: CDR1 GTSNPN and CDR2 SVGIG (reference sequence). This CDR3 spans 14 amino acids. Unmatched junction bases numbered 3, after V lost 0 bases and J lost 5 bases. CDR3 coding DNA: TGTGCCTGGAGTGTCGGGACAGGGGTTTATGGCTACACCTTC. Translated: CAWSVGTGVYGYTF.

This chain uses TRBV5-4 with TRBJ2-5; 7 positions match TRBD2. CDR1 is SGHNT, CDR2 YYREEE, per germline (reference sequence). With 3 bases clipped from V and 7 bases from J, the junction kept 9 bases outside the gene matches. CDR3 size: 14 residues. For the CDR3, the DNA is TGTGCCAGCAGCTCTTCTGACACGGGGGGGACCCAGTACTTC. Protein: CASSSSDTGGTQYF.